A single sample is the source of the 22 T cell receptor beta chains below, sequenced in a study of cytomegalovirus exposure and HLA in healthy donors. The PCR was carried out with 60 Vbeta primers and 13 Jbeta primers. Generated by immunoSEQ multiplex PCR, the TCRdb table keeps only in-frame clones and is missing some. This sample carries tens of thousands of clones, approximately 68% of them seen once, and the ten largest clones take 20% to 25%. The sample was PBMCs. The source is a woman aged 45-65 years in good health and CMV-seropositive.

The V and J genes are TRBV14 and TRBJ2-2; 8 nucleotides agree with TRBD2. The germline gives CDR1 SGHDN, CDR2 FVKESK. The ends lost 2 bases at V and 6 bases at J; junction bases unmatched: 8. The CDR3 is made up of 16 amino acids. CDR3 sequence: CASSQKPGGGPGELFF. The DNA for the CDR3 is TGTGCCAGCAGCCAAAAGCCTGGCGGGGGGCCCGGGGAGCTGTTTTTT.

This clone has only a few counts. V usage is TRBV4-2 and J usage is TRBJ1-6; the match to TRBD1 covers 8 bases. There are 17 residues in the CDR3. Germline V gives CDR1 LGHNA, CDR2 YNFKEQ. The V and J ends lost 0 bases and 7 bases, in that order; junction bases with no gene match: 8. DNA of the CDR3: TGTGCCAGCAGCCAAGAACTTGGCCAGGGGGCCAATTCACCCCTCCACTTT. It specifies CASSQELGQGANSPLHF.

This clone was picked up a small number of times. The chain employs TRBV4-2 and TRBJ2-1; TRBD2 matches 10 bases. Trimming took 0 bases from V and 3 from J; bases not matched to a gene: 8. Germline V gene sequence: CDR1 LGHNA, CDR2 YNFKEQ. This CDR3 contains 18 residues. The CDR3 loop reads CASSQDRASGGYYNEQFF. DNA of the CDR3: TGTGCCAGCAGCCAAGATCGGGCTAGCGGGGGTTACTACAATGAGCAGTTCTTC.

The rearrangement links TRBV6-4 to TRBJ2-3; the match to TRBD2 covers 11 bases. In germline, CDR1 is MRHNA, CDR2 SNTAGT. V trimming: 4 bases; J trimming: 4 bases; junction bases outside the gene matches: 7. The CDR3 covers 16 residues. CDR3 coding DNA: TGTGCCAGCAGTGCCCGTAGCGGGGGGGCCGCAGATACGCAGTATTTT. Translated, it gives CASSARSGGAADTQYF.

This clone was picked up a small number of times. V gene TRBV9 combines with J gene TRBJ2-5, with 12 bases that match TRBD2. The germline V gene has CDR1 SGDLS and CDR2 YYNGEE. The junction had 8 bases not matched to a gene; V was cut back by 0 bases and J by 5 bases. The CDR3 totals 17 residues. The CDR3 sequence: CASSVGTSGGTRETQYF. The CDR3 nucleotides are TGTGCCAGCAGCGTAGGTACTAGCGGGGGGACTCGGGAGACCCAGTACTTC. Together with reference TRBV9 and TRBJ2-5, the CDR3 gives the full variable domain: DSGVTQTPKHLITATGQRVTLRCSPRSGDLSVYWYQQSLDQGLQFLIQYYNGEERAKGNILERFSAQQFPDLHSELNLSSLELGDSALYFCASSVGTSGGTRETQYFGPGTRLLVL.

This clone has just a few counts. The chain joins TRBV7-2 to TRBJ2-3, with 13 bases fitting TRBD2. CDR3 length: 18 residues. Germline-derived CDR1 and CDR2 are SGHTA and FQGNSA. Germline trimming cut 0 bases from V and 2 bases from J; bases unmatched to any gene: 5. The DNA of the CDR3 is TGTGCCAGCAGCTTAGCCCAGGGACTAGCGGGGTCCACAGATACGCAGTATTTT. Translated: CASSLAQGLAGSTDTQYF.

This clone has a handful of counts. Written as DNA, the CDR3 is TGTGCCAGCAGTTACGGCGGGGGCACGGACGAGCAGTACTTC. The encoded protein is CASSYGGGTDEQYF. The chain links TRBV6-5 to TRBJ2-5; D possibly corresponds to TRBD2 (7 bases). The J call is in doubt because the DNA end fits TRBJ2-7 better. CDR1 and CDR2 (germline): MNHEY, SVGAGI. The CDR3 is made up of 14 amino acids.

V gene TRBV6-1 combines with J gene TRBJ1-2, with D perhaps TRBD1 (6 bases). This CDR3 has 13 residues. V dropped 0 bases and J dropped 7 bases, with 9 bases sitting between them. CDR1 and CDR2 from the germline V gene are MNHNS and SASEGT. The CDR3 protein is CASSEALGAGYTF. The DNA of the CDR3 is TGTGCCAGCAGTGAAGCGCTGGGGGCTGGCTACACCTTC.

V usage is TRBV4-3 and J usage is TRBJ1-1; 8 nucleotides align to TRBD1. The length of the CDR3 is 15 residues. With V trimmed by 4 bases and J by 5 bases, 9 bases remained unmatched. Germline loops: CDR1 LGHNA, CDR2 YSLEER. The CDR3 spells CASSPTADRGTEAFF. CDR3 nucleotides: TGCGCCAGCAGCCCCACGGCCGACAGGGGAACTGAAGCTTTCTTT.

The rearrangement links TRBV9 to TRBJ2-1; 7 bases line up with TRBD2. CDR3 length equals 14 residues. V lost 3 bases, J lost 5 bases, and 5 bases stayed unmatched. Looked up from germline, CDR1 is SGDLS and CDR2 is YYNGEE. The CDR3 sequence: CASSASGANNEQFF. The CDR3 nucleotides are TGTGCCAGCAGCGCGAGCGGGGCAAACAATGAGCAGTTCTTC.

This clone showed up just a few times. This chain uses TRBV4-3 with TRBJ2-2, with 7 bases matching TRBD1. The CDR3 contains 14 residues. The germline gives CDR1 LGHNA, CDR2 YSLEER. V trimming: 2 bases; J trimming: 7 bases; junction bases outside the gene matches: 4. CDR3 sequence: CASSQRGPGGELFF. CDR3 sequence (DNA): TGCGCCAGCAGCCAAAGGGGGCCCGGCGGGGAGCTGTTTTTT.

This clone was seen a few times. This sequence joins TRBV21-1 and TRBJ2-3; the table gives TRBD1 as D, unverified against the DNA. TRBV21-1 is a pseudogene locus. The CDR3 extends over 16 amino acids. CDR3 sequence reads: CASSKARGQGSNTQYF. CDR3 bases: TGTGCCAGCAGCAAAGCAAGAGGACAGGGGAGCAATACGCAGTATTTT.

The chain couples TRBV15 to TRBJ1-2, with D unresolved. Trimming cost V 3 bases and J 6 bases, with 8 bases left between them. This CDR3 has 12 residues. The germline V gene has CDR1 LNHNV and CDR2 YYDKDF (reference sequence). This CDR3 reads CATSSRSDGYTF. As DNA, the CDR3 is TGTGCCACCAGCAGCCGATCAGATGGCTACACCTTC.

The sample holds a few counts of this clone. The chain uses TRBV6-1 and TRBJ2-5, with D possibly TRBD2 on 6 matching bases. The J call may be mistaken, given a closer DNA end match to TRBJ2-7. This CDR3 is built from 14 residues. The germline V gene encodes CDR1 MNHNS and CDR2 SASEGT. CDR3 region: CASTSRELFYEQYF. In DNA, the CDR3 is TGTGCCAGCACAAGCCGGGAGCTTTTCTACGAGCAGTACTTC.

This clone was seen a single time. The chain recombines TRBV18 with TRBJ1-2, with 12 bases that match TRBD1. Germline V lookup: CDR1 KGHSH, CDR2 LQKENI. V lost 5 bases to trimming and J lost 6 bases; unmatched junction nucleotides: 7. This CDR3 has 15 amino acids. The CDR3 spells CASSAGQGAADGYTF. CDR3 in DNA: TGTGCCAGCTCAGCGGGACAGGGGGCTGCCGATGGCTACACCTTC.

This sequence joins TRBV28 and TRBJ1-1; 7 bases agree with TRBD1. The V gene's germline CDR1 is MDHEN and CDR2 SYDVKM. Trimming took 7 bases from V and 3 from J; bases not matched to a gene: 8. The CDR3 covers 14 residues. CDR3 protein: CASNPEGAYTEAFF. The CDR3 bases are TGTGCCAGCAACCCGGAGGGGGCTTACACTGAAGCTTTCTTT.

The chain combines TRBV11-3 with TRBJ1-6, with 10 positions matching TRBD1. The germline V gene encodes CDR1 SGHNT and CDR2 YENEEA. The CDR3 loop spans 11 amino acids. V dropped 5 bases and J dropped 17; count of bases not matched to a gene: 3. This CDR3 is CASSAGQGIHF. In nucleotides, the CDR3 is TGTGCCAGCAGCGCGGGACAGGGGATCCACTTT.

This clone was detected only once. Written as DNA, the CDR3 is TGTGCCAGCTCACCAAGTCGGGGACAGGGGAACTATGGCTACACCTTC. As protein: CASSPSRGQGNYGYTF. V and J are TRBV18 and TRBJ1-2; the match to TRBD1 covers 10 bases. The germline V gene has CDR1 KGHSH and CDR2 LQKENI. The CDR3 contains 16 residues. Trimming removed 2 bases from V and 2 bases from J; junction bases left unmatched: 5.

The CDR3 sequence is CASSPQGSYEQYF. CDR3 DNA sequence: TGTGCCAGCAGCCCACAGGGCTCCTACGAGCAGTACTTC. The J gene is TRBJ2-7, the V gene TRBV6-5; maybe TRBD1 (6 bases). The germline V gene encodes CDR1 MNHEY and CDR2 SVGAGI. The V end was cut by 6 bases, the J end by 0 bases, with 9 bases between. The CDR3 extends over 13 amino acids.

This rearrangement joins TRBV10-3 to TRBJ1-3; 9 positions agree with TRBD1. This CDR3 comprises 15 residues. CDR1 is ENHRY and CDR2 is SYGVKD in the germline V gene. The ends lost 4 bases at V and 4 bases at J; junction bases unmatched: 5. CDR3 in DNA: TGTGCCATCAGTGCGGACAGGGGAACGGGAAACACCATATATTTT. Its protein is CAISADRGTGNTIYF.

The V call is TRBV5-1, the J call TRBJ1-2, with D maybe TRBD1 (6 bases). Trimming removed 7 bases from V and 1 base from J, with 23 bases in between. Germline-derived CDR1 and CDR2 are SGHRS and YFSETQ. The CDR3 covers 17 residues. The DNA for the CDR3 is TGCGCCAGCCCGCCAGCCAGGGGAGCTGAAATTAACTATGGCTACACCTTC. This sequence encodes CASPPARGAEINYGYTF.

This rearrangement joins TRBV7-2 to TRBJ2-2, with 11 bases identical to TRBD2. This CDR3 has 15 amino acids. J gave up 6 bases and V 5 bases, and 5 bases lay outside the gene matches. Germline CDR1 SGHTA, CDR2 FQGNSA. The CDR3 DNA follows: TGTGCCAGCAGCCCCTTTAGCGGGGGGGCCGGGGAGCTGTTTTTT. Translating gives CASSPFSGGAGELFF.